This section outlines one T cell receptor beta chain sequence together with its context. This sample is drawn from a study of CD8 T cells in Susac syndrome. The germline V gene has CDR1 SQVTM and CDR2 ANQGSEA. V was clipped by 7 bases and J by 0 bases, with 13 bases between them. The CDR3 extends over 13 amino acids. Reverse transcription of about 0.5 to 1 ug RNA was carried out with random hexamers. TCRdb passed the immunoSEQ multiplex PCR reads through MiXCR, listing each CDR3 protein once. The table has around 190,000 distinct CDR3 sequences, about 95% seen once. The sample consisted of CD8+ T cells from PBMCs. The source of this sequence is a human donor with multiple sclerosis. This rearrangement joins TRBV29-1 to TRBJ2-7; TRBD1 is a possible D gene (6 bases). The CDR3 loop is CSASTGISYEQYF. CDR3 sequence (DNA): TGCAGCGCTTCGACAGGAATCTCCTACGAGCAGTACTTC.